Below, 30 T cell receptor beta chains from the same sample are listed, as sequenced in a study of blood T cells in healthy people across ages. A second about 7 to 11 cycle PCR used barcoded and J-beta primers. TCRdb reanalysed the 5' RACE reads using MiXCR and keeps one entry per CDR3 protein. The sample yields around 400,000 distinct CDR3 sequences, approximately 52% seen once. Sequenced sample: blood. The receptors derive from a man aged 55 to 69 in good health.

This clonotype turned up a few times. J is TRBJ1-6 and V is TRBV7-6, with TRBD1 as a possible D gene (6 bases). Per the germline V gene, CDR1 is SGHVS and CDR2 is FNYEAQ. V lost 1 base, J lost 7 bases, and 11 bases lay in between. This CDR3 region has 15 residues. The CDR3 reads CASSLGTGPNSPLHF. CDR3 DNA sequence: TGTGCCAGCAGCTTAGGCACAGGGCCAAATTCACCCCTCCACTTT.

The genes are TRBV6-1 and TRBJ1-2, with D possibly TRBD1 on 5 matching bases. The length of the CDR3 is 15 residues. Trimming removed 6 bases from V and 7 bases from J, with 21 bases in between. Per germline, CDR1 MNHNS and CDR2 SASEGT. The CDR3 DNA reads as TGTGCCAGCAGCCCGGGACGGCGACTGCCGGGTGGCTACACCTTC. Translated, it gives CASSPGRRLPGGYTF.

The chain is built from TRBV7-3 and TRBJ2-1; TRBD2 aligns across 10 bases. V lost 1 base, J lost 9 bases, and 9 bases stayed unmatched. In germline, CDR1 is SGHTA, CDR2 FQGTGA. The CDR3 has 16 residues. For the CDR3, the DNA is TGTGCCAGCAGCTTAAGGGTAGCGGGAGGTCGGGGTGAGCAGTTCTTC. It is translated as CASSLRVAGGRGEQFF.

This chain joins TRBV4-2 and TRBJ2-7, with TRBD2 matching over 13 bases. Looked up from germline, CDR1 is LGHNA and CDR2 is YNFKEQ. This CDR3 has 16 amino acids. J was trimmed by 3 bases and V by 2 bases; bases with no gene match: 4. The CDR3 nucleotides read TGTGCCAGCAGCCAACAGGGACTAGCGGGGCGCTACGAGCAGTACTTC. Its protein is CASSQQGLAGRYEQYF.

This CDR3 reads CASSLSRWPQHF. In nucleotides, the CDR3 is TGTGCCAGCAGCTTATCCCGTTGGCCCCAGCATTTT. The chain carries TRBV7-8 and TRBJ1-5; no clear D gene. The V end lost 2 bases, the J end lost 9 bases, and 8 bases lay between the germline ends. Germline V gene data show CDR1 as SGHVS and CDR2 as FQNEAQ. The CDR3 length is 12 residues. The whole variable domain, remainder taken from reference TRBV7-8 and TRBJ1-5, is GAGVSQSPRYKVAKRGQDVALRCDPISGHVSLFWYQQALGQGPEFLTYFQNEAQLDKSGLPSDRFFAERPEGSVSTLKIQRTQQEDSAVYLCASSLSRWPQHFGDGTRLSIL.

The V gene is TRBV7-2, the J gene TRBJ2-3, with 11 positions matching TRBD1. Germline assignment: CDR1 SGHTA and CDR2 FQGNSA. This CDR3 region has 15 residues. V shed 5 bases, J shed 4 bases, and the junction held 5 bases outside the gene matches. CDR3 bases: TGTGCCAGCAGCCTCGGGACAGGGGGACCAGATACGCAGTATTTT. It encodes CASSLGTGGPDTQYF.

This clonotype showed up just a few times. This chain links TRBV30 with TRBJ2-7; 7 bases match TRBD2. The CDR3 sequence is 13 residues long. Germline V CDR1 and CDR2: GTSNPN, SVGIG (reference sequence). The J segment lost 5 bases and the V segment lost 4 bases, leaving 8 bases of the junction unmatched. The CDR3 region has the DNA TGTGCCTGGATCCCCCGGGGGGTCCACGAGCAGTACTTC. Residues: CAWIPRGVHEQYF. The full variable domain, in which reference TRBV30 and TRBJ2-7 provide the parts outside the CDR3, is SQTIHQWPATLVQPVGSPLSLECTVEGTSNPNLYWYRQAAGRGLQLLFYSVGIGQISSEVPQNLSASRPQDRQFILSSKKLLLSDSGFYLCAWIPRGVHEQYFGPGTRLTVT.

This clonotype has ten or more counts. The rearrangement links TRBV10-3 to TRBJ2-3, with 7 bases fitting TRBD1. Germline CDR1 ENHRY, CDR2 SYGVKD. The CDR3 loop spans 15 amino acids. Trimming at V came to 3 bases and at J to 1 base, leaving 4 bases not matched to a gene. The CDR3 loop is CAISDFGQGTDTQYF. As DNA, the CDR3 is TGTGCCATCAGTGATTTTGGACAGGGCACAGATACGCAGTATTTT.

The chain uses TRBV29-1 and TRBJ2-1; no reliable D call. The CDR3 contains 13 residues. Germline CDR1 is SQVTM and CDR2 is ANQGSEA. Trimming cost V 3 bases and J 0 bases, with 6 bases left between them. The CDR3 loop is CSVDVSSYNEQFF. CDR3 in DNA: TGCAGCGTTGACGTTAGCTCCTACAATGAGCAGTTCTTC.

This clonotype showed up just a few times. The chain has TRBV29-1 and TRBJ2-5; 10 nucleotides line up with TRBD1. The CDR3 contains 13 residues. J was trimmed by 11 bases and V by 6 bases; bases with no gene match: 12. Germline CDR1 SQVTM, CDR2 ANQGSEA. CDR3 sequence reads: CSVRTGGLNEQYF. Here the CDR3 DNA reads TGCAGCGTACGGACAGGGGGGTTGAATGAGCAGTACTTC.

The chain recombines TRBV28 with TRBJ2-7, with D uncertain. This CDR3 has 12 amino acids. Germline-derived CDR1 and CDR2 are MDHEN and SYDVKM. V was cut by 2 bases and J by 5 bases, with 7 bases left in between. CDR3 region: CASSLVRNEQYF. The CDR3 DNA follows: TGTGCCAGCAGTTTAGTTCGAAACGAGCAGTACTTC.

The rearrangement links TRBV27 to TRBJ2-5, with 10 bases fitting TRBD2. The germline gives CDR1 MNHEY, CDR2 SMNVEV (reference sequence). CDR3 length equals 14 residues. V gave up 5 bases and J gave up 11 bases; unmatched junction bases: 11. The CDR3, as DNA: TGTGCCAGCAGTCCTAGCGGGAGAAGTTGGGAGCAGTACTTC. Amino acids: CASSPSGRSWEQYF.

The chain is built from TRBV4-3 and TRBJ1-5, with TRBD1 matching over 7 bases. J lost 4 bases, V lost 0 bases, and 6 bases had no gene match. This CDR3 has 16 amino acids. The germline CDR1 and CDR2 sequences are LGHNA and YSLEER. CDR3 nucleotide sequence: TGCGCCAGCAGCCAAGATACGGGACAGTTAAATCAGCCCCAGCATTTT. Its translation: CASSQDTGQLNQPQHF.

This clonotype occurred a few times. This chain joins TRBV7-2 and TRBJ1-6, with TRBD1 matching over 7 bases. The germline V gene has CDR1 SGHTA and CDR2 FQGNSA. Trimming at V came to 1 base and at J to 10 bases, leaving 7 bases not matched to a gene. This CDR3 is 15 amino acids long. Written as DNA, the CDR3 is TGTGCCAGCAGCTTAGGGACAGGCTTTGGATCACCCCTCCACTTT. It codes for CASSLGTGFGSPLHF. The full variable domain, rest sourced from reference TRBV7-2 and TRBJ1-6, is GAGVSQSPSNKVTEKGKDVELRCDPISGHTALYWYRQSLGQGLEFLIYFQGNSAPDKSGLPSDRFSAERTGGSVSTLTIQRTQQEDSAVYLCASSLGTGFGSPLHFGNGTRLTVT.

The genes are TRBV12-3 or TRBV12-4 and TRBJ2-5; 8 positions match TRBD2. The CDR3 spans 15 residues. J lost 0 bases, V lost 8 bases, and 8 bases had no gene match. The CDR3 here is CASRSGGGYQETQYF. CDR3 sequence (DNA): TGTGCCAGCCGCTCGGGAGGGGGGTACCAAGAGACCCAGTACTTC.

The CDR3 region has the DNA TGCAGTGCTAGACTCCCCCGGACAGCGAAAAATGAAAAACTGTTTTTT. Its translation: CSARLPRTAKNEKLFF. This sequence joins TRBV20-1 and TRBJ1-4; possibly TRBD1 for D (6 bases). This CDR3 is 16 amino acids long. V was trimmed by 2 bases and J by 5 bases, leaving 18 bases between them. Germline V gene lookup returns CDR1 DFQATT and CDR2 SNEGSKA (reference sequence).

This clonotype has a handful of counts. V and J are TRBV12-3 or TRBV12-4 and TRBJ2-7, with D possibly TRBD1 on 6 matching bases. The CDR3 is 13 residues long. Trimming took off 4 bases at V and 5 bases at J, with 12 bases between the two ends. CDR3: CASSSDRQDEQYF. The CDR3 nucleotides read TGTGCCAGCAGTTCCGACAGGCAGGACGAGCAGTACTTC.

The chain links TRBV5-1 to TRBJ2-3; D remains unclear. This CDR3 is built from 14 residues. Trimming pared 0 bases from V and 4 bases from J, leaving 9 bases between. CDR1 SGHRS and CDR2 YFSETQ come from the germline V gene. This chain's CDR3 is CASSLVPAADTQYF. CDR3 sequence (DNA): TGCGCCAGCAGCTTGGTGCCGGCCGCAGATACGCAGTATTTT.

Comments on this clonotype: A much larger clone lies a single base off, so this may be a read error. This rearrangement joins TRBV11-2 to TRBJ2-1; possible D gene TRBD2, 5 bases. The J call is uncertain, as TRBJ2-7 better fits the DNA end. CDR1 SGHAT and CDR2 FQNNGV come from the germline V gene. CDR3 length: 14 residues. This chain's CDR3 is CASSLGGSANEQYF. The CDR3 nucleotides read TGTGCCAGCAGCTTAGGAGGGTCTGCCAATGAGCAGTACTTC.

This chain joins TRBV20-1 and TRBJ2-5; 10 bases agree with TRBD1. TRBJ2-7 matches the DNA end more closely, so the J call is doubtful. The CDR3 is 19 amino acids. The germline gives CDR1 DFQATT, CDR2 SNEGSKA (reference sequence). This CDR3 reads CSARARDRGNPRLSVEQYF. DNA for the CDR3: TGCAGTGCTAGAGCGAGGGACAGGGGCAATCCACGCCTTTCGGTCGAGCAGTACTTC.

This clonotype showed up just a few times. The V and J genes are TRBV12-3 or TRBV12-4 and TRBJ1-4; D is possibly TRBD1 (5 bases). V was shortened by 6 bases and J by 7 bases, with 15 bases between the two germline ends. The CDR3 has 14 amino acids. This chain's CDR3 is CASSLDSFFEKLFF. The CDR3 nucleotides are TGTGCCAGCAGCCTAGACAGCTTCTTTGAAAAACTGTTTTTT.

The genes are TRBV9 and TRBJ2-5; D possibly corresponds to TRBD1 (6 bases). The germline V gene encodes CDR1 SGDLS and CDR2 YYNGEE. The length of the CDR3 is 13 residues. Deletions cut 6 bases from V and 1 base from J, with 10 bases between. The CDR3 is CASNRDTQETQYF. The CDR3 region has the DNA TGTGCCAGCAACCGGGACACCCAAGAGACCCAGTACTTC.

V and J are TRBV27 and TRBJ2-1, with 8 bases matching TRBD1. Germline assignment: CDR1 MNHEY and CDR2 SMNVEV (reference sequence). CDR3 length equals 14 residues. After removal of 6 bases from V and 8 bases from J, the junction contained 9 bases not matched to a gene. Here the CDR3 reads CASRPGQVIHEQFF. CDR3 DNA sequence: TGTGCCAGCAGACCGGGACAGGTGATACATGAGCAGTTCTTC.

The J gene is TRBJ2-7, the V gene TRBV28, with D tentatively TRBD2 (6 bases). There are 13 residues in the CDR3. Trimming pared 7 bases from V and 7 bases from J, leaving 17 bases between. Germline V gives CDR1 MDHEN, CDR2 SYDVKM. CDR3 nucleotide sequence: TGTGCCAGCACCACCCAAACTGCGGGGGAGCAGTACTTC. This codes for CASTTQTAGEQYF.

This clonotype was detected a few times. The gene calls are TRBV29-1 and TRBJ2-7, with D possibly being TRBD1 (6 bases). The length of the CDR3 is 12 residues. V was trimmed by 2 bases and J by 4 bases, leaving 9 bases between them. The germline V gene has CDR1 SQVTM and CDR2 ANQGSEA. The CDR3 DNA sequence: TGCAGCGTTGAATGGACAGATTACGAGCAGTACTTC. This encodes CSVEWTDYEQYF.

This clonotype showed up just a few times. The rearrangement uses TRBV5-1 and TRBJ1-1, with 10 positions matching TRBD1. Trimming removed 4 bases from V and 0 bases from J; junction bases left unmatched: 3. Germline V gene data show CDR1 as SGHRS and CDR2 as YFSETQ. The CDR3 totals 15 residues. CDR3 coding DNA: TGCGCCAGCAGCCGGACAGGGGGTATGAACACTGAAGCTTTCTTT. As protein: CASSRTGGMNTEAFF.

Details on this clonotype: A much larger clonotype is one base distant, so this may be a read error. This chain connects TRBV20-1 to TRBJ2-5; D not resolved. Germline V gene lookup returns CDR1 DFQATT and CDR2 SNEGSKA (reference sequence). CDR3 length equals 14 residues. V lost 0 bases and J lost 5, with 13 bases in between. This chain's CDR3 is CSARESRALETQYF. In DNA, the CDR3 is TGCAGTGCTAGAGAGTCCCGGGCTTTGGAGACCCAGTACTTC.

The chain combines TRBV20-1 with TRBJ1-2, with D perhaps TRBD1 (5 bases). This CDR3 is 13 amino acids long. Germline CDR1 DFQATT, CDR2 SNEGSKA (reference sequence). Trimming removed 6 bases at V and 4 bases at J, with 15 bases between. The CDR3 DNA follows: TGCAGTGCCACGCCGGGGCAGGTCTATGGCTACACCTTC. It yields the protein CSATPGQVYGYTF.

V is TRBV18 and J is TRBJ2-1, with 14 bases matching TRBD2. Germline values: CDR1 KGHSH, CDR2 LQKENI. V lost 3 bases and J lost 1; bases outside the gene matches: 8. The CDR3 is 19 residues long. CDR3 sequence: CASSPQGLAGDRSYNEQFF. CDR3 bases: TGTGCCAGCTCACCCCAGGGACTAGCGGGAGATCGGTCCTACAATGAGCAGTTCTTC. Full variable domain (missing parts from reference TRBV18 and TRBJ2-1): NAGVMQNPRHLVRRRGQEARLRCSPMKGHSHVYWYRQLPEEGLKFMVYLQKENIIDESGMPKERFSAEFPKEGPSILRIQQVVRGDSAAYFCASSPQGLAGDRSYNEQFFGPGTRLTVL.

The chain employs TRBV7-2 and TRBJ1-6, with no clear D. The CDR3 has 15 amino acids. The germline CDR1 and CDR2 sequences are SGHTA and FQGNSA. V was pared by 8 bases and J by 5 bases, with 16 bases between. CDR3 nucleotide sequence: TGTGCCAGCCACACCGGATTACAAAATAATTCACCCCTCCACTTT. Its protein product is CASHTGLQNNSPLHF.